Listed below are T cell receptor beta chains from one sample, sequenced in a study of Tregs in tolerant kidney transplant recipients. The protocol was immunoSEQ multiplex PCR, while the TCRdb copy is restricted to in-frame clones and leaves out a portion. The sample holds just under 65,000 clones; under 98% are singletons and the top ten take approximately 0.34%. The sample consisted of Tregs from blood, taken before the transplant. These receptors all stem from a human donor who received a combined kidney and bone marrow transplant. The CDR3 runs from the conserved cysteine through the conserved F or W. The order of the fields is V gene, D gene, J gene, clone size, CDR3 protein, CDR3 DNA. D genes are given only for firm matches. Size is stated for part of the rows, as once, few or many counts, or as a class when the clone is expanded.

>TRBV6-6|TRBD2|TRBJ2-2|.
CASSLTSGNTGELFF
TGTGCCAGCAGTTTGACTAGCGGTAACACCGGGGAGCTGTTTTTT
>TRBV6-1|.|TRBJ1-1|.
CASSDQEGNTEAFF
TGTGCCAGCAGTGACCAGGAGGGGAACACTGAAGCTTTCTTT
>TRBV5-1|TRBD2|TRBJ2-1|.
CASSLPSGRNEQFF
TGCGCCAGCAGCTTGCCTAGCGGGAGGAATGAGCAGTTCTTC
>TRBV13|TRBD1|TRBJ1-2|once
CASSSNRGDGYTF
TGTGCCAGCAGCTCGAACAGGGGGGATGGCTACACCTTC
>TRBV7-2|.|TRBJ2-1|.
CASSLISGNEQFF
TGTGCCAGCAGCTTAATTTCGGGCAATGAGCAGTTCTTC
>TRBV2|.|TRBJ2-3|.
CASSDEVTTDTQYF
TGTGCCAGCAGTGATGAAGTAACTACAGATACGCAGTATTTT
>TRBV13|.|TRBJ1-2|.
CASSADSRSYGYTF
TGTGCCAGCAGCGCCGACAGCAGAAGCTATGGCTACACCTTC
>TRBV7-6|TRBD1|TRBJ2-7|.
CASSLDRGSYEQYF
TGTGCCAGCAGCCTAGACAGGGGCTCCTACGAGCAGTACTTC
>TRBV7-3|TRBD2|TRBJ2-3|.
CASSSDPGTRKYF
TGTGCCAGCAGCTCGGACCCCGGGACTAGAAAGTATTTT
>TRBV16|.|TRBJ2-2|.
CASSQSSRSAGELFF
TGTGCCAGCAGCCAATCCTCGCGATCCGCCGGGGAGCTGTTTTTT
>TRBV7-2|.|TRBJ2-7|.
CASSAHPRGKEYF
TGTGCCAGCAGCGCCCACCCCCGGGGAAAGGAGTACTTC
>TRBV4-2|TRBD2|TRBJ2-3|.
CASSRAGREYQDTQYF
TGTGCCAGCAGCAGAGCAGGGCGGGAGTATCAAGATACGCAGTATTTT
>TRBV7-2|.|TRBJ2-7|.
CASSRSTGFEQYF
TGTGCCAGCAGCCGATCTACAGGGTTCGAGCAGTACTTC
>TRBV11-3|TRBD2|TRBJ2-3|.
CASSPGTSVSTDTQYF
TGTGCCAGCAGCCCAGGGACTAGCGTCTCCACAGATACGCAGTATTTT
>TRBV5-5|.|TRBJ2-4|.
CASSLARDAKNIQYF
TGTGCCAGCAGCTTGGCCAGGGATGCCAAAAACATTCAGTACTTC
>TRBV9|.|TRBJ1-2|once
CASSVLKRGGDF
TGTGCCAGCAGCGTTTTAAAAAGGGGGGGAGACTTC
>TRBV7-2|TRBD2|TRBJ2-7|.
CASSLTSGRYEQYF
TGTGCCAGCAGCTTAACTAGCGGGAGGTACGAGCAGTACTTC
>TRBV11-1|TRBD1|TRBJ1-3|.
CASSHRDSSGNTIYF
TGTGCCAGCAGCCACCGGGACAGCTCTGGAAACACCATATATTTT
>TRBV11-3|.|TRBJ2-5|.
CASSLGGGEETQYF
TGTGCCAGCAGCTTAGGCGGCGGGGAAGAGACCCAGTACTTC
>TRBV7-9|TRBD1|TRBJ1-5|.
CASSLDKQGAREQPQHF
TGTGCCAGCAGCTTAGATAAACAGGGGGCGCGGGAGCAGCCCCAGCATTTT